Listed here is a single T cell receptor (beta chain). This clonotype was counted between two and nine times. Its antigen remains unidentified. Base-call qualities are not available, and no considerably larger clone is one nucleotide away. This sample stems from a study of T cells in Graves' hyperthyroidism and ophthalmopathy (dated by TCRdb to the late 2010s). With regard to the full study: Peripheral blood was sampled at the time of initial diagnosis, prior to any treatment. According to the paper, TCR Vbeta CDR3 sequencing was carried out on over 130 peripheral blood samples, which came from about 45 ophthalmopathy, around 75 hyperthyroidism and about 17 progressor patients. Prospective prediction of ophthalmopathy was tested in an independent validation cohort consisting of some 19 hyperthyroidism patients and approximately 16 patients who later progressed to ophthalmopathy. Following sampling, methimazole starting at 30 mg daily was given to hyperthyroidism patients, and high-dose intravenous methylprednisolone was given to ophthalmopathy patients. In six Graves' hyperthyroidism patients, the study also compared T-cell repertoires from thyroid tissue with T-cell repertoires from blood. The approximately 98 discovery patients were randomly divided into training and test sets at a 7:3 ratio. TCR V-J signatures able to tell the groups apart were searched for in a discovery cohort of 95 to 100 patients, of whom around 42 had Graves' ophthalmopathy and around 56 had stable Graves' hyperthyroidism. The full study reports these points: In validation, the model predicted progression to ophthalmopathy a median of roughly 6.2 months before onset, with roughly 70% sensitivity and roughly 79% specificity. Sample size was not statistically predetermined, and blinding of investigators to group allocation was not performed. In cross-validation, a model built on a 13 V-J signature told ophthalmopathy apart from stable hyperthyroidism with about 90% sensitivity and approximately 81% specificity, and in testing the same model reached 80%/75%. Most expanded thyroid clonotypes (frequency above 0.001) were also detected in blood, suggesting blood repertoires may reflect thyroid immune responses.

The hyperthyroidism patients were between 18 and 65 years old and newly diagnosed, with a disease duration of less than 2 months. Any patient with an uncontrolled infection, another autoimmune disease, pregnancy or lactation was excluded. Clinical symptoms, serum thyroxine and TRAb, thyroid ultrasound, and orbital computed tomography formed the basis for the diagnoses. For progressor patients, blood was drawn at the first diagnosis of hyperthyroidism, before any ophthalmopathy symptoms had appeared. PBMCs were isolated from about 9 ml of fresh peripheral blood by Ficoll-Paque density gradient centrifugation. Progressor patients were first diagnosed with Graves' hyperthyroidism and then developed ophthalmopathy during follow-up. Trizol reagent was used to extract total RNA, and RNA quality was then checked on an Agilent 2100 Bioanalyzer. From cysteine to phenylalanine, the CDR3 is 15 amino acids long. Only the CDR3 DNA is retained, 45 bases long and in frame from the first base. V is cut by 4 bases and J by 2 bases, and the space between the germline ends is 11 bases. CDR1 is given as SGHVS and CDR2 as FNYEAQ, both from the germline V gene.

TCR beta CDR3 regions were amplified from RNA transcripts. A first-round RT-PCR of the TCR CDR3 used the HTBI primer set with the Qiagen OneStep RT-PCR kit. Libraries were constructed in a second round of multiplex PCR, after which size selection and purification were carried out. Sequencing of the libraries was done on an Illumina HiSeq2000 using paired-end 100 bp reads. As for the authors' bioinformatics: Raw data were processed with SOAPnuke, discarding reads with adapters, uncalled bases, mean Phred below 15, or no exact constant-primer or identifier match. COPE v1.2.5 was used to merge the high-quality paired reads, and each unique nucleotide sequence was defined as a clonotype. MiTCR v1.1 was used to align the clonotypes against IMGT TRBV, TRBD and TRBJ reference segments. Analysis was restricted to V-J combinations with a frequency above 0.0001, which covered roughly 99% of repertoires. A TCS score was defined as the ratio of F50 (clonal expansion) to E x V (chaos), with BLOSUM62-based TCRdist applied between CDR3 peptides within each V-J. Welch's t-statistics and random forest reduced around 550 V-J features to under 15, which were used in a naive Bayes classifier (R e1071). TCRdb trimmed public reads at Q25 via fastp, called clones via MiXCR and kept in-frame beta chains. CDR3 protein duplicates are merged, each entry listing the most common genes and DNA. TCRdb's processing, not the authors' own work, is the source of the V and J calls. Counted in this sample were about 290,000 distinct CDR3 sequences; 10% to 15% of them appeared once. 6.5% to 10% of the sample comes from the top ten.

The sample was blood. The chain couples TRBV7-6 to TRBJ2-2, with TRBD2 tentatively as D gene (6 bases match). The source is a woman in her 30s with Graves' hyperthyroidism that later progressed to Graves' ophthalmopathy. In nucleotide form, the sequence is TGTGCCAGCAGCTCCCTGGAGGGAAACACCGGGGAGCTGTTTTTT. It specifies CASSSLEGNTGELFF.